These 26 T cell receptor beta chains were all obtained from the same sample, sequenced in a study of blood T cells in healthy people across ages. For the second PCR, which ran for roughly 6 to 12 cycles, a sample-barcoded 5' primer and a J-beta primer mix were used. TCRdb passed the 5' RACE reads through MiXCR, listing each CDR3 protein once. The sample lists around 500,000 distinct CDR3 sequences; around 48% were seen once. The source material was blood. The receptors originated from a man at least 80 years old in good health.

The rearrangement links TRBV7-8 to TRBJ2-5, with 7 bases aligning to TRBD2. V trimming: 3 bases; J trimming: 9 bases; junction bases outside the gene matches: 13. Germline CDR1 and CDR2: SGHVS and FQNEAQ. The length of the CDR3 is 15 residues. The DNA for the CDR3 is TGTGCCAGCAGCTTTGCTAGCGGAGTAGCCGAGCCCCAGTACTTC. It specifies CASSFASGVAEPQYF.

This clonotype was seen a few times. V usage is TRBV20-1 and J usage is TRBJ2-7; 8 nucleotides match TRBD1. J was trimmed by 4 bases and V by 6 bases; bases with no gene match: 11. The CDR3 extends over 14 amino acids. The V gene's germline CDR1 is DFQATT and CDR2 SNEGSKA (reference sequence). The CDR3 loop reads CSATRRQGRYEQYF. The CDR3 DNA reads TGCAGTGCCACCAGGCGACAGGGGAGATACGAGCAGTACTTC.

This clonotype appeared a few times. The chain links TRBV5-1 to TRBJ2-1, with 8 bases aligning to TRBD2. Germline values: CDR1 SGHRS, CDR2 YFSETQ. Losses at the gene ends were 1 base for V and 5 bases for J; bases not matched to a gene: 2. This CDR3 has 14 amino acids. The CDR3 sequence: CASSLLLADNEQFF. The CDR3 nucleotides read TGCGCCAGCAGCTTGTTACTAGCGGACAATGAGCAGTTCTTC.

The rearrangement joins TRBV4-3 to TRBJ1-3; D call uncertain. Germline CDR1 is LGHNA and CDR2 is YSLEER. V lost 1 base and J 0 bases, leaving 13 bases between the germline ends. The CDR3 is 17 residues long. CDR3 in DNA: TGCGCCAGCAGCCAAGCGGTCGGCGGAAGCTCTGGAAACACCATATATTTT. It yields the protein CASSQAVGGSSGNTIYF.

The V and J genes are TRBV29-1 and TRBJ2-1; D might be TRBD2 (6 bases). The length of the CDR3 is 14 residues. Germline-derived CDR1 and CDR2 are SQVTM and ANQGSEA. The V end was cut by 1 base, the J end by 3 bases, with 10 bases between. CDR3 amino acids: CSVEGGEGYNEQFF. DNA for the CDR3: TGCAGCGTTGAAGGGGGGGAAGGCTACAATGAGCAGTTCTTC.

Of note for this clonotype: A much bigger clone sits one base away, suggesting this may be a read error. The chain joins TRBV6-5 to TRBJ1-2; 7 bases are a match to TRBD1. Germline values: CDR1 MNHEY, CDR2 SVGAGI. The CDR3 contains 15 residues. V trimming: 5 bases; J trimming: 8 bases; junction bases outside the gene matches: 14. CDR3 nucleotides: TGTGCCAGCAGTCCTGTTAAAGGGGGCGCGAACGGCTACACCTTC. Encoded protein: CASSPVKGGANGYTF.

Only a few counts were recorded for this clonotype. The gene calls are TRBV5-1 and TRBJ2-3; a weak D match, TRBD1 (5 bases). This CDR3 is built from 14 residues. Trimming shortened V by 4 bases and J by 6 bases, and 15 bases separated the two germline ends. Germline V gene data show CDR1 as SGHRS and CDR2 as YFSETQ. CDR3 protein: CASSVSGMRDTQYF. The DNA of the CDR3 is TGCGCCAGCAGCGTTTCAGGGATGCGGGATACGCAGTATTTT.

The chain uses TRBV15 and TRBJ2-5; TRBD2 matches at 9 bases. The CDR3 spans 17 residues. J was trimmed by 2 bases and V by 0 bases; bases with no gene match: 7. Germline V lookup: CDR1 LNHNV, CDR2 YYDKDF (reference sequence). CDR3 sequence (DNA): TGTGCCACCAGCAGAGATCGGCTAGCGGGGCATCAAGAGACCCAGTACTTC. Protein product: CATSRDRLAGHQETQYF.

The chain joins TRBV7-3 to TRBJ2-3; TRBD2 is a possible D gene (6 bases). The length of the CDR3 is 15 residues. Germline V gene lookup returns CDR1 SGHTA and CDR2 FQGTGA. Between the trimmed V and J ends, which lost 1 base and 1 base, there was a span of 9 bases. The CDR3 reads CASSLIGGRTDTQYF. Written as DNA, the CDR3 is TGTGCCAGCAGCTTAATCGGGGGACGCACAGATACGCAGTATTTT.

In nucleotides, the CDR3 is TGTGCCAGCAGCCAAGATCCTATCTCCTACAATGAGCAGTTCTTC. Encoded protein: CASSQDPISYNEQFF. The J gene is TRBJ2-1, the V gene TRBV3-1; D gene unclear. Trimming removed 0 bases from V and 0 bases from J, with 6 bases in between. The V gene's germline CDR1 is LGHDT and CDR2 YNNKEL (reference sequence). The CDR3 is 15 residues long.

This clonotype appeared a few times. The chain uses TRBV20-1 and TRBJ2-7; TRBD2 might be the D (5 bases). This CDR3 has 12 amino acids. CDR1 and CDR2 from the germline V gene are DFQATT and SNEGSKA (reference sequence). V lost 6 bases and J lost 0, with 9 bases in between. The CDR3 loop reads CSAQRSSYEQYF. In nucleotides, the CDR3 is TGCAGTGCCCAGCGGAGCTCCTACGAGCAGTACTTC.

The chain joins TRBV20-1 to TRBJ2-5, with 14 bases lining up with TRBD2. The germline V gene encodes CDR1 DFQATT and CDR2 SNEGSKA (reference sequence). The CDR3 loop spans 16 amino acids. Losses at the gene ends were 6 bases for V and 1 base for J; bases not matched to a gene: 7. The CDR3 loop reads CSAIPTSGRVQETQYF. The CDR3 coding sequence is TGCAGTGCCATACCGACTAGCGGGAGGGTCCAAGAGACCCAGTACTTC.

This clonotype was recorded a few times. This sequence joins TRBV20-1 and TRBJ2-7; TRBD1 matches 8 bases. Germline CDR1 and CDR2: DFQATT and SNEGSKA (reference sequence). Losses at the gene ends were 0 bases for V and 5 bases for J; bases not matched to a gene: 9. The CDR3 spans 15 residues. CDR3 amino acids: CSARDLRQGTDEQYF. The DNA of the CDR3 is TGCAGTGCTAGAGATTTAAGACAGGGGACGGACGAGCAGTACTTC.

A few counts support this clonotype. The V and J genes are TRBV7-2 and TRBJ2-7; TRBD1 matches at 9 bases. J lost 4 bases, V lost 8 bases, and 6 bases had no gene match. This CDR3 is 13 amino acids long. The germline CDR1 and CDR2 sequences are SGHTA and FQGNSA. CDR3: CASHQGQGYEQYF. In nucleotides, the CDR3 is TGTGCCAGCCATCAGGGACAGGGATACGAGCAGTACTTC.

This chain connects TRBV6-5 to TRBJ2-6, with TRBD2 identical over 8 bases. CDR3 length: 15 residues. Germline CDR1 reads MNHEY; CDR2 reads SVGAGI. Trimming cost V 4 bases and J 16 bases; bases outside gene matches: 15. The CDR3 loop is CASSCRAPSERGLTF. For the CDR3, the DNA is TGTGCCAGCAGTTGCCGTGCCCCTAGCGAGCGGGGGCTGACTTTC.

This clonotype was counted between two and nine times. V usage is TRBV29-1 and J usage is TRBJ1-4; a possible D gene is TRBD1 (5 bases). This CDR3 is built from 15 residues. V gave up 6 bases and J gave up 0 bases, with 14 bases separating them. CDR1 and CDR2 (germline): SQVTM, ANQGSEA. The CDR3 sequence is CSVLVRQTTNEKLFF. The CDR3 DNA reads TGCAGCGTCCTAGTGAGACAGACAACTAATGAAAAACTGTTTTTT.

The chain is built from TRBV7-2 and TRBJ2-1; the match to TRBD2 covers 8 bases. This CDR3 has 15 amino acids. Germline V gene data show CDR1 as SGHTA and CDR2 as FQGNSA. V lost 5 bases to trimming and J lost 10 bases; unmatched junction nucleotides: 13. The CDR3 here is CASSPAVGGAGEQFF. The CDR3 DNA sequence: TGTGCCAGCAGCCCCGCGGTCGGGGGGGCGGGGGAGCAGTTCTTC.

The table lists this clonotype with a few counts. This chain joins TRBV5-1 and TRBJ2-7; unclear D gene. The germline V and J ends were trimmed by 1 base and 2 bases, with 10 bases remaining between them. The CDR3 covers 14 residues. In germline, CDR1 is SGHRS, CDR2 YFSETQ. Here the CDR3 reads CASSLQEGPYEQYF. CDR3 nucleotide sequence: TGCGCCAGCAGCTTGCAAGAAGGTCCCTACGAGCAGTACTTC.

Only a few counts were recorded for this clonotype. The CDR3 is CASSRDSLYNEQFF. CDR3 nucleotides: TGTGCCAGCAGTCGGGACTCCCTCTACAATGAGCAGTTCTTC. The rearrangement joins TRBV9 to TRBJ2-1, with a possible D match to TRBD2 (6 bases). The V end was cut by 5 bases, the J end by 3 bases, with 12 bases between. The CDR3 loop spans 14 amino acids. Germline V gene sequence: CDR1 SGDLS, CDR2 YYNGEE.

This clonotype occurred a few times. V and J are TRBV29-1 and TRBJ1-1; D is undetermined. This CDR3 contains 14 residues. Per the germline V gene, CDR1 is SQVTM and CDR2 is ANQGSEA. Trimming removed 1 base at V and 0 bases at J, with 9 bases between. The CDR3 here is CSVEGSGMNTEAFF. As DNA, the CDR3 is TGCAGCGTTGAAGGGTCAGGCATGAACACTGAAGCTTTCTTT.

The V call is TRBV28, the J call TRBJ1-2; D unclear. This CDR3 comprises 13 residues. V lost 11 bases to trimming and J lost 5 bases, with 18 bases between them. Germline V gives CDR1 MDHEN, CDR2 SYDVKM. The CDR3 here is CAVSNGRIYGYTF. CDR3 in DNA: TGTGCCGTGTCAAACGGACGGATTTATGGCTACACCTTC.

V and J are TRBV3-1 and TRBJ2-7; no reliable D call. Per germline, CDR1 LGHDT and CDR2 YNNKEL (reference sequence). The V and J ends lost 0 bases and 10 bases respectively, with 7 bases between them. The CDR3 has 11 amino acids. The CDR3 nucleotides read TGTGCCAGCAGCCAAGAGACACTTCAGTACTTC. Translated, it gives CASSQETLQYF.

This clonotype appeared a few times. The J gene is TRBJ2-3, the V gene TRBV20-1; a weak D match, TRBD1 (5 bases). V was trimmed by 4 bases and J by 0 bases, leaving 17 bases between them. In germline, CDR1 is DFQATT, CDR2 SNEGSKA (reference sequence). The CDR3 runs to 16 residues. The CDR3 loop reads CSATRRQRSSTDTQYF. Written as DNA, the CDR3 is TGCAGTGCTACTCGACGACAGCGTTCTAGCACAGATACGCAGTATTTT.

The chain links TRBV10-3 to TRBJ2-5; 12 bases are shared with TRBD2. There are 15 residues in the CDR3. Looked up from germline, CDR1 is ENHRY and CDR2 is SYGVKD. With V trimmed by 0 bases and J by 5 bases, 1 base remained unmatched. For the CDR3, the DNA is TGTGCCATCAGTGAGTCGACTAGCGGGAGCGAGACCCAGTACTTC. Protein product: CAISESTSGSETQYF.

The chain couples TRBV29-1 to TRBJ1-2; D is uncertain. The V and J ends lost 7 bases and 12 bases respectively, with 15 bases between them. Looked up from germline, CDR1 is SQVTM and CDR2 is ANQGSEA. The CDR3 has 10 residues. CDR3 bases: TGCAGCGCTGAGGGAAAGGTGGACACCTTC. This codes for CSAEGKVDTF. The complete variable domain, with remaining parts taken from reference TRBV29-1 and TRBJ1-2, reads SAVISQKPSRDICQRGTSLTIQCQVDSQVTMMFWYRQQPGQSLTLIATANQGSEATYESGFVIDKFPISRPNLTFSTLTVSNMSPEDSSIYLCSAEGKVDTFGSGTRLTVV.

This clonotype has just a few counts. This chain joins TRBV7-2 and TRBJ2-5, with 7 bases identical to TRBD1. Germline V gene lookup returns CDR1 SGHTA and CDR2 FQGNSA. The CDR3 covers 13 residues. The J segment lost 5 bases and the V segment lost 5 bases, leaving 5 bases of the junction unmatched. The CDR3 sequence: CASSKGGEETQYF. CDR3 in DNA: TGTGCCAGCAGCAAAGGGGGCGAGGAGACCCAGTACTTC.